This T cell receptor (beta chain) was sequenced in a study of CD8 T cells in Susac syndrome. V was shortened by 4 bases and J by 7 bases, with 15 bases between the two germline ends. This CDR3 is built from 14 residues. Germline-derived CDR1 and CDR2 are SGHRS and YFSETQ. RNA totalling roughly 0.5 to 1 ug underwent reverse transcription with random hexamers. MiXCR, run by TCRdb on the immunoSEQ multiplex PCR reads, gives a single entry per CDR3 protein. The sample has 330,000 or so distinct CDR3 sequences; almost 85% are singletons. The chain uses TRBV5-1 and TRBJ1-5; possible D gene TRBD1, 6 bases. Source material: CD8+ T cells from PBMCs. This TCR was sampled from a human donor with multiple sclerosis. CDR3 loop: CASSPLGGRQPQHF. CDR3 bases: TGCGCCAGCAGCCCCCTGGGGGGCCGGCAGCCCCAGCATTTT.